These 32 T cell receptor beta chains were all obtained from the same sample, sequenced in a study of T-cell reconstitution after alpha-beta-depleted transplantation in children. Preparation of the TCRbeta library used unique molecular identifiers. One entry per CDR3 protein, called by TCRdb with MiXCR from the PCR reads. This sample has roughly 500,000 distinct CDR3 sequences; about 33% occur once, and the top ten carry 2% to 3%. This material consisted of PBMCs from the stem cell graft donor, taken from the stem cell graft. Receptors were obtained from a human donor who donated a stem cell graft to a child with aplastic anemia.

The chain recombines TRBV7-2 with TRBJ2-5; 9 nucleotides line up with TRBD1. CDR3 length equals 17 residues. The J segment lost 4 bases and the V segment lost 2 bases, leaving 11 bases of the junction unmatched. The germline gives CDR1 SGHTA, CDR2 FQGNSA. Here the CDR3 DNA reads TGTGCCAGCAGCTTAACGCGGGACAGGGAAGGTACAGAGACCCAGTACTTC. Protein sequence: CASSLTRDREGTETQYF.

This clonotype turned up a few times. V is TRBV6-2 or TRBV6-3 and J is TRBJ2-5; weak D call: TRBD2 (5 bases). V dropped 6 bases and J dropped 4 bases, with 15 bases sitting between them. This CDR3 has 14 amino acids. From germline, CDR1 is MNHEY and CDR2 SVGEGT. CDR3 region: CASRGARGLETQYF. DNA for the CDR3: TGTGCCAGCAGAGGAGCCCGGGGATTAGAGACCCAGTACTTC.

The chain couples TRBV20-1 to TRBJ2-1; possible D gene TRBD1, 6 bases. CDR1 is DFQATT, CDR2 SNEGSKA, per germline (reference sequence). Deletions cut 6 bases from V and 0 bases from J, with 12 bases between. The CDR3 length is 14 residues. CDR3 protein: CSAGQSYSYNEQFF. CDR3 in DNA: TGCAGTGCCGGACAGAGCTACTCCTACAATGAGCAGTTCTTC.

This clonotype was recorded a few times. This chain joins TRBV19 and TRBJ2-3; unclear D gene. The germline CDR1 and CDR2 sequences are LNHDA and SQIVND (reference sequence). V was shortened by 5 bases and J by 0 bases, with 9 bases between the two germline ends. This CDR3 spans 14 amino acids. The CDR3 DNA reads TGTGCCAGTAGTCAGGAGCGTAGCACAGATACGCAGTATTTT. Translated, it gives CASSQERSTDTQYF.

V usage is TRBV5-6 and J usage is TRBJ1-6, with D uncertain. Germline V lookup: CDR1 SGHDT, CDR2 YYEEEE. V gave up 7 bases and J gave up 0 bases, with 14 bases separating them. The CDR3 has 16 amino acids. Written as DNA, the CDR3 is TGTGCCAGCGGGCGGCCGGCGAGCTCCTATAATTCACCCCTCCACTTT. Residues: CASGRPASSYNSPLHF.

A few counts support this clonotype. The gene calls are TRBV12-3 or TRBV12-4 and TRBJ1-1; no clear D. V shed 7 bases and J shed 0 bases, with 12 bases lying between them. The CDR3 is 14 residues long. The CDR3 DNA follows: TGTGCCAGCATCCTCGGAACCCTGAACACTGAAGCTTTCTTT. Translation gives CASILGTLNTEAFF.

This clonotype was recorded a few times. The chain joins TRBV6-2 or TRBV6-3 to TRBJ2-1, with 12 bases identical to TRBD2. Germline V lookup: CDR1 MNHEY, CDR2 SVGEGT. The J segment lost 5 bases and the V segment lost 6 bases, leaving 8 bases of the junction unmatched. This CDR3 has 16 amino acids. The CDR3 DNA follows: TGTGCCAGCAGGAATACTCTAGCGGGAGGGAACAATGAGCAGTTCTTC. Translation gives CASRNTLAGGNNEQFF.

This clonotype was observed at least ten times. The chain is built from TRBV18 and TRBJ2-1, with TRBD2 matching over 10 bases. The J segment lost 9 bases and the V segment lost 6 bases, leaving 8 bases of the junction unmatched. The CDR3 loop spans 14 amino acids. Germline assignment: CDR1 KGHSH and CDR2 LQKENI. DNA of the CDR3: TGTGCCAGCTCCCCGAGCGGGGGGGAGGCTGAGCAGTTCTTC. It yields the protein CASSPSGGEAEQFF.

The V call is TRBV7-9, the J call TRBJ2-5; 8 nucleotides agree with TRBD1. Germline CDR1 SEHNR, CDR2 FQNEAQ (reference sequence). CDR3 length equals 15 residues. Unmatched junction bases numbered 8, after V lost 5 bases and J lost 3 bases. Written as DNA, the CDR3 is TGTGCCAGCAGCGCCCCGGGACAGGCTGAAGAGACCCAGTACTTC. Residues: CASSAPGQAEETQYF.

The chain couples TRBV19 to TRBJ2-5; D is perhaps TRBD1 (6 bases). Germline CDR1 reads LNHDA; CDR2 reads SQIVND (reference sequence). V was shortened by 5 bases and J by 5 bases, with 18 bases between the two germline ends. The CDR3 covers 15 residues. CDR3 DNA sequence: TGTGCCAGTAGTCCCGCATCCTACAGGGCGGAGACCCAGTACTTC. It is translated as CASSPASYRAETQYF.

The J gene is TRBJ2-2, the V gene TRBV25-1; TRBD2 matches at 7 bases. Germline values: CDR1 MGHDK, CDR2 SYGVNS. J gave up 7 bases and V 7 bases, and 3 bases lay outside the gene matches. The CDR3 length is 12 residues. CDR3 sequence (DNA): TGTGCCAGCACCACGGGAGGCGGGGAGCTGTTTTTT. It specifies CASTTGGGELFF.

The chain carries TRBV3-1 and TRBJ1-1; no clear D. Trimming removed 5 bases from V and 3 bases from J, with 13 bases in between. The CDR3 consists of 14 residues. CDR1 is LGHDT and CDR2 is YNNKEL in the germline V gene (reference sequence). This chain's CDR3 is CASSLKGRYTEAFF. The CDR3 bases are TGTGCCAGCAGCTTAAAAGGGAGATACACTGAAGCTTTCTTT.

In this sample, this clonotype turned up a few times. The chain employs TRBV6-2 or TRBV6-3 and TRBJ2-1; unclear D gene. The germline V gene encodes CDR1 MNHEY and CDR2 SVGEGT. Trimming pared 4 bases from V and 2 bases from J, leaving 24 bases between. The CDR3 consists of 19 residues. Here the CDR3 reads CASSFTTGLSQAPYNEQFF. As DNA, the CDR3 is TGTGCCAGCAGTTTCACTACCGGATTAAGCCAAGCACCCTACAATGAGCAGTTCTTC.

The chain uses TRBV5-1 and TRBJ2-1; 14 bases map to TRBD2. V was clipped by 7 bases and J by 2 bases; unmatched bases: 11. The CDR3 is made up of 18 amino acids. Germline V gene lookup returns CDR1 SGHRS and CDR2 YFSETQ. CDR3 region: CASRGLAGASSTYNEQFF. The CDR3 coding sequence is TGCGCCAGCCGGGGACTAGCGGGAGCAAGTAGTACCTACAATGAGCAGTTCTTC.

The J gene is TRBJ2-4, the V gene TRBV25-1, with D perhaps given as TRBD1 or TRBD2 (5 bases each). The CDR3 runs to 17 residues. In germline, CDR1 is MGHDK, CDR2 SYGVNS. V lost 3 bases, J lost 8 bases, and 23 bases lay in between. The CDR3 reads CASSDLERFGGSDIQYF. The CDR3 DNA sequence: TGTGCCAGCAGTGACCTCGAGCGATTTGGGGGAAGCGACATTCAGTACTTC.

The chain is built from TRBV19 and TRBJ1-5, with TRBD1 identical over 10 bases. The germline V gene encodes CDR1 LNHDA and CDR2 SQIVND (reference sequence). V lost 11 bases to trimming and J lost 6 bases; unmatched junction nucleotides: 13. This CDR3 has 15 residues. CDR3 sequence reads: CACRGGQGIVQPQHF. CDR3 coding DNA: TGTGCCTGTCGGGGGGGACAGGGGATCGTTCAGCCCCAGCATTTT.

The CDR3 reads CASRVGPNEKLFF. Here the CDR3 DNA reads TGCGCCAGCCGGGTTGGGCCTAATGAAAAACTGTTTTTT. V and J are TRBV5-1 and TRBJ1-4; D call uncertain. V was pared by 7 bases and J by 3 bases, with 10 bases between. Looked up from germline, CDR1 is SGHRS and CDR2 is YFSETQ. This CDR3 contains 13 residues.

The table lists this clonotype with a few counts. This chain connects TRBV7-2 to TRBJ1-6, with 8 bases that match TRBD1. The germline gives CDR1 SGHTA, CDR2 FQGNSA. This CDR3 region has 16 residues. The trim removed 4 bases at V and 0 bases at J, leaving 2 bases unmatched. CDR3: CASSSGQGSYNSPLHF. CDR3 bases: TGTGCCAGCAGCTCCGGACAGGGCTCCTATAATTCACCCCTCCACTTT.

The gene calls are TRBV9 and TRBJ2-1, with TRBD2 matching 10 bases. CDR3 length: 16 amino acids. Trimming removed 4 bases from V and 5 bases from J; junction bases left unmatched: 9. Looked up from germline, CDR1 is SGDLS and CDR2 is YYNGEE. DNA for the CDR3: TGTGCCAGCAGCTCCCAAATGGGACTAGCGAACAATGAGCAGTTCTTC. Protein: CASSSQMGLANNEQFF.

This chain links TRBV27 with TRBJ2-5, with 11 nucleotides matching TRBD2. The CDR3 extends over 17 amino acids. V was pared by 1 base and J by 5 bases, with 9 bases of the junction left unmatched. The V gene's germline CDR1 is MNHEY and CDR2 SMNVEV (reference sequence). In DNA, the CDR3 is TGTGCCAGCAGTTTATTACTAGCGGGAGCTCCGGTGGAGACCCAGTACTTC. Translated, it gives CASSLLLAGAPVETQYF.

The chain recombines TRBV20-1 with TRBJ1-4, with D maybe TRBD1 (5 bases). Trimming left V 6 bases short and J 4 bases short, with 15 bases between. Germline values: CDR1 DFQATT, CDR2 SNEGSKA (reference sequence). The CDR3 is made up of 14 amino acids. CDR3 in amino acids: CSALGGTINEKLFF. The CDR3 DNA sequence: TGCAGTGCCCTGGGCGGGACCATTAATGAAAAACTGTTTTTT.

This chain connects TRBV3-1 to TRBJ2-7; D not resolved. Germline-derived CDR1 and CDR2 are LGHDT and YNNKEL (reference sequence). There are 13 residues in the CDR3. Trimming pared 0 bases from V and 3 bases from J, leaving 6 bases between. CDR3 amino acids: CASSQDIRYEQYF. The CDR3 coding sequence is TGTGCCAGCAGCCAAGATATCCGCTACGAGCAGTACTTC.

This clonotype is classed as large. The chain couples TRBV12-3 or TRBV12-4 to TRBJ2-1, with D perhaps matching TRBD1 or TRBD2 (5 bases each). V gave up 7 bases and J gave up 3 bases, with 13 bases separating them. This CDR3 has 14 amino acids. CDR3 sequence reads: CASNTGTSYNEQFF. In DNA form, the CDR3 reads TGTGCCAGCAATACCGGGACCAGCTACAATGAGCAGTTCTTC.

A few counts support this clonotype. The chain recombines TRBV29-1 with TRBJ2-1, with D possibly being TRBD1 (6 bases). Trimming took off 4 bases at V and 3 bases at J, with 19 bases between the two ends. Germline V gene sequence: CDR1 SQVTM, CDR2 ANQGSEA. The CDR3 has 16 amino acids. CDR3 region: CSVVLSDSGFYNEQFF. DNA for the CDR3: TGCAGCGTTGTTCTATCGGACAGCGGATTCTACAATGAGCAGTTCTTC.

The J gene is TRBJ2-1, the V gene TRBV5-6, with D perhaps TRBD2 (6 bases). The ends were cut back, 0 bases at V and 7 bases at J, with 17 bases in the middle. The CDR3 contains 16 residues. CDR1 is SGHDT and CDR2 is YYEEEE in the germline V gene. The DNA of the CDR3 is TGTGCCAGCAGCTTGGCCGCGGGATCCCCGATGAATGAGCAGTTCTTC. Translation gives CASSLAAGSPMNEQFF.

This rearrangement joins TRBV7-2 to TRBJ1-5, with 10 positions matching TRBD1. The germline V gene encodes CDR1 SGHTA and CDR2 FQGNSA. The CDR3 is 15 residues long. Germline trimming cut 7 bases from V and 4 bases from J; bases unmatched to any gene: 7. CDR3 bases: TGTGCCAGCACCCTGGGACAGGGGATAAATCAGCCCCAGCATTTT. Its protein is CASTLGQGINQPQHF.

V gene TRBV7-3 combines with J gene TRBJ2-3; 8 bases agree with TRBD1. This CDR3 contains 15 residues. From germline, CDR1 is SGHTA and CDR2 FQGTGA. V shed 3 bases, J shed 3 bases, and the junction held 5 bases outside the gene matches. DNA of the CDR3: TGTGCCAGCAGCTTGAACAGGGGGAGGACAGATACGCAGTATTTT. It translates to CASSLNRGRTDTQYF.

This clonotype has a handful of counts. The chain couples TRBV2 to TRBJ1-5; a possible D gene is TRBD1 (5 bases). Trimming left V 8 bases short and J 2 bases short, with 13 bases between. There are 14 residues in the CDR3. CDR1 and CDR2 from the germline V gene are SNHLY and FYNNEI. CDR3 sequence: CASVRRDGNQPQHF. In DNA form, the CDR3 reads TGTGCCAGCGTGCGACGGGACGGCAATCAGCCCCAGCATTTT. Supplemented by reference TRBV2 and TRBJ1-5, the full variable domain reads EPEVTQTPSHQVTQMGQEVILRCVPISNHLYFYWYRQILGQKVEFLVSFYNNEISEKSEIFDDQFSVERPDGSNFTLKIRSTKLEDSAMYFCASVRRDGNQPQHFGDGTRLSIL.

The chain combines TRBV28 with TRBJ2-7; 7 bases match TRBD2. The ends lost 11 bases at V and 6 bases at J; junction bases unmatched: 16. Germline CDR1 is MDHEN and CDR2 is SYDVKM. The CDR3 extends over 14 amino acids. The CDR3 here is CAFGGASGPPEQYF. Written as DNA, the CDR3 is TGTGCCTTTGGTGGGGCTAGCGGTCCCCCCGAGCAGTACTTC.

In this sample, this clonotype turned up a few times. J is TRBJ1-1 and V is TRBV18; D not resolved. The V end was cut by 3 bases, the J end by 8 bases, with 10 bases between. Germline V gives CDR1 KGHSH, CDR2 LQKENI. CDR3 length: 12 amino acids. CDR3 in amino acids: CASSPRAGEAFF. The CDR3 DNA is TGTGCCAGCTCACCCCGCGCCGGGGAAGCTTTCTTT.

This clonotype was counted ten times or more. The chain is built from TRBV11-3 and TRBJ2-4, with 7 bases lining up with TRBD1. Germline lookup yields CDR1 SGHNT and CDR2 YENEEA. The CDR3 length is 17 residues. With 0 bases clipped from V and 2 bases from J, the junction kept 7 bases outside the gene matches. The CDR3 nucleotides read TGTGCCAGCAGCTTAGATCCTCCGACAGGGTCCAAAAACATTCAGTACTTC. Translated, it gives CASSLDPPTGSKNIQYF.

This clonotype came up a few times. The chain couples TRBV20-1 to TRBJ2-2; TRBD2 matches at 7 bases. There are 16 residues in the CDR3. Germline CDR1 and CDR2: DFQATT and SNEGSKA (reference sequence). V shed 1 base, J shed 10 bases, and the junction held 15 bases outside the gene matches. Here the CDR3 reads CSARALDLPAGVELFF. The CDR3 DNA follows: TGCAGTGCTAGAGCCCTGGATTTACCGGCGGGGGTGGAGCTGTTTTTT.